A selection of T cell receptor beta chains follows, all from one sample in a study of cytotoxic CD8 clonotypes in ibrutinib-treated CLL. Profiled with immunoSEQ multiplex PCR; TCRdb holds only in-frame clones, not every one. The sample lists approximately 140,000 clones, around 93% occurring once. Sequences were derived from PBMCs, sampled after 12 months of ibrutinib treatment. The receptors stem from a human donor with chronic lymphocytic leukemia. Each CDR3 is given with its conserved first and last residue.

v_call cdr3_aa
TRBV6-4 CASSPYRGAYEQYF
TRBV6-5 CATQTEGAKNIQYF
TRBV28 CASSLPTDRTEAFF
TRBV28 CASQPGTLYEQYF
TRBV9 CASRAGTGGRTGELFF
TRBV6-6 CASSYSKYSGNYEQYF
TRBV18 CASSIQTQETQYF
TRBV5-8 CASRAWGYNEQFF
TRBV7-9 CASRLTGDTQYF
TRBV7-3 CASSFGGAADTQYF
TRBV6-5 CASSYSTGNYGYTF
TRBV7-7 CASSSSGIDEQYF
TRBV9 CASSVGGSTEQYF
TRBV19 CASSTGQGTDTQYF
TRBV5-1 CASSLTLAGGTYEQYF
TRBV9 CASSVGLDREFSGANVLTF
TRBV10-2 CASMGLAENIQYF
TRBV4-2 CASSQEVSEQYF
TRBV28 CASTLGTSNEQYF
TRBV6-6 CASSKTDTNTEAFF
TRBV5-6 CASSLSAGEQYF
TRBV28 CASTRGGRVGEKLFF
TRBV18 CASSGETRTGELFF
TRBV7-7 CASSPGLAASYEQYF
TRBV6-5 CASNPRGTGEDGYTF
TRBV7-9 CASSLATGGVNYGYTF
TRBV5-1 CASSSTSGYNYEQYF